This is a list of T cell receptor beta chains from one sample in a study of blood T cell repertoires in COVID-19. Measured with immunoSEQ multiplex PCR; TCRdb has only the in-frame clones, and not every one. Among fewer than 300,000 clones listed, 70% to 90% were seen once. Sequenced: peripheral blood. These receptors all stem from a man aged 50 to 60 with active or convalescent COVID-19. Each CDR3 is given without its conserved first and last residue.

v_call: TRBV20-1; j_call: TRBJ2-1; cdr3_aa: SASRDSYNEQF
v_call: TRBV2; j_call: TRBJ2-1; cdr3_aa: ASRRTSGRGEQF
v_call: TRBV7-8; j_call: TRBJ2-3; cdr3_aa: ASSGLSGKSTDTQY
v_call: TRBV20-1; j_call: TRBJ2-7; cdr3_aa: SASQNYEQY
v_call: TRBV24-1; j_call: TRBJ2-3; cdr3_aa: ATSRTSGGRDTQY
v_call: TRBV7-2; j_call: TRBJ2-7; cdr3_aa: ASSAVGGSLSYEQY
v_call: TRBV28; j_call: TRBJ2-5; cdr3_aa: ASSSQRDPKETQY
v_call: TRBV2; j_call: TRBJ2-4; cdr3_aa: ASRESGTEKNIQY
v_call: TRBV6-2/TRBV6-3; j_call: TRBJ2-3; cdr3_aa: ASSYSMSSGNLQGTQY
v_call: TRBV9; j_call: TRBJ2-7; cdr3_aa: ASSVGRGDEQY
v_call: TRBV14; j_call: TRBJ2-1; cdr3_aa: ASSQGNWRAYNEQF
v_call: TRBV9; j_call: TRBJ1-6; cdr3_aa: ASRATGYNSPLH
v_call: TRBV5-1; j_call: TRBJ2-5; cdr3_aa: ASSSQTGGETQY
v_call: TRBV29-1; j_call: TRBJ2-7; cdr3_aa: SVVPSAYYEQY
v_call: TRBV20-1; j_call: TRBJ2-5; cdr3_aa: SARPQETQY
v_call: TRBV7-2; j_call: TRBJ1-3; cdr3_aa: ASSRDSSGNTIY
v_call: TRBV6-5; j_call: TRBJ1-1; cdr3_aa: ASRKQGMNTEAF
v_call: TRBV4-3; j_call: TRBJ2-3; cdr3_aa: ASSQGISGRGRDTQY
v_call: TRBV5-4; j_call: TRBJ2-5; cdr3_aa: ASSFGQGQETQY
v_call: TRBV3-1/TRBV3-2; j_call: TRBJ2-3; cdr3_aa: ASSLTSDTQY
v_call: TRBV24-1; j_call: TRBJ1-2; cdr3_aa: ATSPLRQGWAYGYT
v_call: TRBV2; j_call: TRBJ1-4; cdr3_aa: ASSPREGNAEKLF
v_call: TRBV7-9; j_call: TRBJ2-3; cdr3_aa: ASSRVGLSTDTQY
v_call: TRBV12-5; j_call: TRBJ1-6; cdr3_aa: ATQSEGPDNSPLH
v_call: TRBV7-2; j_call: TRBJ2-1; cdr3_aa: ASSFRSSGSIRSGEQF
v_call: TRBV11-1; j_call: TRBJ2-7; cdr3_aa: ASSLSPTSYEQY
v_call: TRBV10-3; j_call: TRBJ1-1; cdr3_aa: AMTPGQSMNTEAF
v_call: TRBV19; j_call: TRBJ1-4; cdr3_aa: ATNRVPNEKLF
v_call: TRBV19; j_call: TRBJ2-2; cdr3_aa: ASSIVWARAGELF
v_call: TRBV10-3; j_call: TRBJ1-2; cdr3_aa: AISESGTGVYGYT
v_call: TRBV24-1; j_call: TRBJ1-1; cdr3_aa: ATSDPTLGQQAF
v_call: TRBV6-6; j_call: TRBJ1-5; cdr3_aa: ASSRDRGGNQPQH
v_call: TRBV3-1/TRBV3-2; j_call: TRBJ2-7; cdr3_aa: ASSQDRAQGLAGSYEQY
v_call: TRBV5-1; j_call: TRBJ1-6; cdr3_aa: ASSSQGAESPLH
v_call: TRBV30; j_call: TRBJ1-2; cdr3_aa: AWSLPEGAFRGYT
v_call: TRBV9; j_call: TRBJ1-5; cdr3_aa: ASSVEPLQAGVQPQH
v_call: TRBV28; j_call: TRBJ1-5; cdr3_aa: ASSLGRAGQPQH
v_call: TRBV2; j_call: TRBJ2-5; cdr3_aa: ASREGGETQY
v_call: TRBV9; j_call: TRBJ2-3; cdr3_aa: ASSRIGVAGDSSTDTQY
v_call: TRBV19; j_call: TRBJ1-4; cdr3_aa: ASYTGGFPEKLF
v_call: TRBV28; j_call: TRBJ2-5; cdr3_aa: ASSLWAGEYQETQY
v_call: TRBV2; j_call: TRBJ1-6; cdr3_aa: ASRRLTTGGYSPLH
v_call: TRBV5-1; j_call: TRBJ2-3; cdr3_aa: ASSWGQGADTQY